This T cell receptor beta chain stems from a study of cytomegalovirus exposure and HLA in healthy donors (dated by TCRdb to between 2016 and 2019). With respect to the entire study: In an earlier analysis of 587 of the donors, 250 to 300 Gb of sequence data and 100 million or so unique TCR beta sequences from about 190 million T cells were reported. Along with the roughly 670-subject first cohort, a separate validation cohort of over a hundred different subjects was used. Genome-wide SNP genotypes for about 55% of the roughly 670 donors were used in a later genetic analysis, which treated that subset as a discovery cohort. Class I and class II HLA loci were covered by the typing at four-digit resolution. To predict cytomegalovirus infection status, the study brought together high-throughput TCR immunosequencing, statistical association of individual TCRs with disease status, and machine learning. The study used immunosequencing to profile the T cell repertoires of 670 or so subjects and linked those repertoires to cytomegalovirus serostatus. A later analysis re-analyzed previously published TCR beta repertoires from 666 donors and added high-resolution HLA genotyping to study TCR occurrence patterns. Typing coverage differed by locus: A, B, C, DRB1 and DQB1 were typed in roughly 620-630 donors, DQA1 in about 500, DPA1 in some 610, and DPB1 in 450 to 490. Donor age, sex, ethnicity and CMV serostatus were compiled alongside the repertoire data. A few DR-DQ haplotypes were handled as single units for association and clustering because linkage in the cohort was strong. Rather than drawing on any new phenotypic data, the later analysis identified candidate immune exposures from TCR beta sequences and the way those sequences occurred across donors. The genetic ancestry cluster associated with self-reported Caucasian donors included about 84% of the 398 genotyped donors. An earlier analysis of fewer than 750 of the donors used high-throughput TCR beta sequencing to judge whether each TCR beta V gene segment behaved as functional or pseudogenic. All discovery cohort repertoires had been generated using a single sequencing platform. The study was designed to test whether signatures of past pathogen exposure could be identified by cataloging public T cell receptors. Approximately 310 gigabases of sequencing data and around 90 million unique TCR sequences made up an early release that covered over 550 HLA-typed donors. Among 300 to 500 genotyped donors of the cohort, an average of approximately 240,000 unique TCR beta nucleotide sequences was sequenced per donor, of which 15% to 20% were non-productive.

As regards this clone: What antigen it recognizes has not been identified. No clone much larger than this one lies a single base away; base qualities are absent.

The CDR1 and CDR2 encoded by the germline V gene are SGHVS and FNYEAQ. V loses 5 bases at its end and J loses 2 bases; junction bases beyond the gene matches: 8. The CDR3 has 15 amino acids, counting the end cysteine and phenylalanine. Only CDR3 DNA remains: 45 bases, in frame from the first base. Library construction relied on the immunoSEQ multiplex PCR assay. For the multiplex PCR, a mixture combining 60 forward primers for TCR Vbeta segments and 13 reverse primers for TCR Jbeta segments was used. The CDR3 region of rearranged TCR beta genes was amplified from genomic DNA with a multiplex PCR assay. The amplified TCR beta libraries were sequenced on the Illumina HiSeq System as 87-base-pair reads. The original pipeline was this. Across the 670 or so repertoires, a later analysis counted about 81 million unique TCR beta chains, 9.5 million to 13 million of which were shared by at least two donors. Raw reads were error-corrected and collapsed into unique sequences with a nearest-neighbor algorithm that merged closely related sequences to remove PCR and sequencing errors. CDR3 sequences were aligned to IMGT reference sequences to assign V, D and J gene segments. For a sequence to be retained, a match of at least six nucleotides to both a V gene segment and a J gene segment was required. Rearrangements were classified as productive when the CDR3 lacked stop codons and remained in frame with V and J, and all other rearrangements were classified as non-productive. CDR3 was defined according to IMGT convention as the region running from the second conserved V-encoded cysteine to the conserved J-encoded phenylalanine. The earlier analysis of 550 to 650 of the donors excluded any sequence lacking an unambiguous match to a single V gene segment. An earlier analysis of 587 of the donors classified V segments as functional when productive rearrangements were above 56.7% and as segregating when the standard deviation between donors was above 5%. A statistical classification framework was developed to diagnose cytomegalovirus status using the catalog of TCR beta chain sequences. In a later analysis, TCR nucleotide sequences were compared against IMGT/GENE-DB human TR gene sequences so that V and J genes could be assigned. The TCRdist pipeline was used in a later analysis to assign CDR3 sequences and most-parsimonious VDJ recombination scenarios. A later analysis defined each TCR beta chain by its CDR3 amino acid sequence plus V-gene family, and excluded reads lacking a unique V-gene family. A later analysis removed 592 highly shared, low-generation-probability nucleotide sequences to deal with suspected cross-contamination and a sequencing artifact. A later analysis calculated a clonal expansion index for each public chain from normalized within-repertoire ranks of inferred template counts. Generation probabilities in a later analysis came from a VDJ recombination model fitted to out-of-frame rearrangements, and those results were checked against IGoR. In a later analysis, hypergeometric tests were used to score TCR-TCR, TCR-HLA and TCR-CMV co-occurrence, with a repertoire-size bias correction applied to TCR pairs. In a later analysis, false discovery rates were estimated by permuting HLA or CMV assignments 20 times. In a later analysis, co-occurring TCRs were grouped with DBSCAN, and TCRdist sequence similarity was added when clustering was performed within HLA-allele-positive subsets. Co-occurrence clustering excluded repertoires with fewer than 30,000 or more than 120,000 public chains, plus five with anomalous nucleotide sharing. The clones in this table, taken by TCRdb from immuneACCESS, are in-frame only. Not every clone is retained; where verified, under half of the shortfall comes from an unresolved V gene, and the cause of the rest is unknown. The V and J calls and clone size are taken from that table; D and trimming were inferred from the DNA. The sample data list roughly 190,000 clones, and more than 75% of these were observed just once. 1.5% to 2% of the sample rests with the top ten.

The cohort consisted of 600 to 750 healthy bone marrow donors. Cohort members were all nominally healthy when sampled, although unrecorded immune exposures were likely present. The donor was CMV seronegative and was included in the group of 352 seronegative cohort members. A peripheral blood sample was collected from each donor, and TCR beta sequencing was performed on peripheral blood mononuclear cells. The Qiagen DNeasy Blood Extraction Kit was used to extract genomic DNA from the blood cell samples. Summary of the overall study and its limitations: The study listed 170 or so TCR beta chains as associated with cytomegalovirus. When HLA alleles, especially DR and DQ, strongly co-occurred, attributing TCR associations to individual alleles was difficult. Approximately 18 rarely observed V segments, including chromosome 9 orphons, were excluded from the earlier analysis of a few hundred of the donors because counts were too low. Presence/absence analyses assumed roughly uniform sequencing depth across donors, an assumption that may not hold. While some public TCRs were present in many individuals, most TCR sequences turned up only very rarely across donors. In a later analysis, several top co-occurrence clusters were reported to appear linked to parvovirus B19, influenza, CMV and Epstein-Barr virus. Immune exposure information for the cohort was limited to CMV serostatus. A further reported finding was that TCR beta sequences accurately predicted the HLA-A and HLA-B alleles for most subjects in the first cohort. Compared with the 666-donor mean, donors in an Asian-associated ancestry cluster had fewer N-insertions in productive TCRs, according to a later genetic analysis. According to a later analysis, most CMV-associated TCR beta chains appeared to be HLA-restricted, and the HLA associations seemed to be driven largely by CMV exposure. A later analysis found that TCR association rates varied across HLA loci, with DRB1 alleles showing the most associated TCRs and HLA-C alleles the fewest. Correlated functional status among segregating V segments might be attributable to linkage disequilibrium, but an unknown experimental factor could not be ruled out. A few of the identified cytomegalovirus-associated TCR beta chains were confirmed in vitro to be specific for cytomegalovirus antigens. The 87-base-pair reads could not distinguish some IMGT-functional V segments, including TRBV6-2 and TRBV6-3, so those segments were excluded. In an earlier analysis of some 500 of the donors, most TCR beta V segments appeared in productive rearrangements about 87% or about 30% of the time, broadly matching IMGT annotations. Because HLA typing was unavailable for some donors at each locus, only the typed subset was used in association tests. At a false discovery rate of 0.05, a later analysis linked approximately 18,000 TCR beta sequences to specific HLA alleles. V-gene and J-gene trimming of TCR beta chains was associated with a missense DCLRE1C variant in a later genetic analysis, and the association was replicated in an independent cohort. A cluster of highly shared sequence variants was judged likely to be a technical artifact of the sequencing pipeline. The classifier was reported to diagnose cytomegalovirus status with high specificity and sensitivity in both the original cohort and the validation cohort. In a later analysis, HLA-associated TCR beta chains were found to be more clonally expanded and to have lower generation probabilities than equally common non-associated chains. The authors suggested that the approach could potentially be generalized to other disease states and immunological phenotypes. The cohort was sequenced for TCR beta chains only, and without alpha or paired-chain data the features that could be detected were limited.

The sample consisted of PBMCs. The sequence was collected from a woman aged 18-29 years in good health and CMV-seronegative. This receptor chain uses TRBV7-6 and TRBJ1-1, and 7 junction bases match TRBD1. CDR3 reads: CASSERTGDNTEAFF. The DNA reads TGTGCCAGCAGCGAAAGGACAGGAGACAACACTGAAGCTTTCTTT.